Described below is a single T cell receptor (beta chain) sequence and its context. Its antigen is not yet known. No much larger clone exists at a distance of one base, and base qualities are not known. The data were obtained in a study of blood T cell repertoires in COVID-19 (TCRdb year 2020). Study-wide context: Samples from collaborators originated in the United States, Italy and Spain and spanned both the acute and convalescent phases of COVID-19. The material from the prospective study consisted of cDNA or gDNA derived from T cells, B-cell-depleted T cells, or PBMCs. The dataset comprised deeply sampled blood TCRbeta repertoires from subjects exposed to, actively infected with, or recovered from COVID-19. The repertoires were released in a freely available public database intended as a resource for research on the immune response to SARS-CoV-2. Samples came from the ongoing ImmuneRACE study (first 160 participants) plus 1,254 subjects from 6 global collaborators. Sample metadata almost always included a de-identified subject ID, COVID-19 status, age in years and sex. HLA class I and class II types, where available, came from metadata supplied by the sample provider rather than from assay-based typing. Paper-wide results and their limitations: Clinical and demographic metadata were provided uncurated, with the amount varying by source and participant.

The germline V and J ends show losses of 5 bases and 6 bases respectively, and no gene match explains 10 bases of the junction. The CDR3 contains 15 residues, cysteine and phenylalanine counted. The retained sequence is limited to the CDR3, 45 bases, with the frame set at the first base. CDR1 and CDR2 were assigned from the germline V gene (reference sequence) as LNHDA and SQIVND. The immunoSEQ Assay, a bias-controlled multiplex PCR, was used to amplify TCRbeta CDR3 regions from genomic DNA. Under the source paper's analysis protocol: Nucleated cell counts per sample were estimated from amplification of reference gene primers within the assay. To quantify the absolute abundance of each unique TCRbeta CDR3 rearrangement, sequence reads were collapsed and filtered. Productive Simpson clonality was computed per sample as the square root of Simpson's diversity index over productive rearrangements. TCRdb's version of the immuneACCESS table is confined to in-frame rearrangements and falls short of the full clone set. An unresolved V gene accounts for under half of the shortfall where checked; the remainder is of unknown origin. The V and J calls and the clone size are those of that table, but D and trimming were determined from the DNA. In all, the sample holds 180,000 or so clones, and around 85% of those were seen once. Roughly 8% of the sample is in the top ten clones.

The collaborating institutions used their own protocols to collect whole blood in K2EDTA tubes. Collaborator samples were shipped for TCRbeta analysis as frozen whole blood, isolated PBMCs, or DNA extracted from either sample type. Recombination joined TRBV19 with TRBJ1-5; TRBD1 agrees with 7 junctional bases. Sequencing input: peripheral blood. This receptor was identified in a man aged 60 to 75 with acute or convalescent COVID-19. CDR3 protein: CASSAITGVGQPQHF. DNA sequence: TGTGCCAGTAGTGCCATAACAGGGGTAGGTCAGCCCCAGCATTTT.